This T cell receptor (beta chain) is from a study of tumor-infiltrating lymphocytes in primary liver carcinoma. Study-wide results and limits: Compared with blood, tumor repertoires held significantly more in their top 250 clones. Overlap between tumor regions exceeded overlap of tumor with adjacent tissue or blood.

The roughly 20-34 mg bulk tissue piece was not sorted before simultaneous RNA and DNA extraction. Total RNA amounting to approximately 460 ng was the source from which TCR beta cDNA was made with a constant-region primer. The TCR beta library was amplified through three nested multiplex PCR rounds in a modified ARM-PCR procedure. Primers for the first two PCR rounds were TRBV1-TRBV30 forward primers and a C-beta reverse primer (approximately 10 cycles per round). One entry per CDR3 protein results from TCRdb running MiXCR on the multiplex PCR reads. The table shows approximately 120,000 distinct CDR3 sequences, with 60% to 80% occurring only once. Details on this clonotype: What it binds is not known.

Trimming pared 3 bases from V and 4 bases from J, leaving 12 bases between. The CDR3 is 14 residues long. Germline CDR1 reads SEHNR; CDR2 reads FQNEAQ (reference sequence). The chain combines TRBV7-9 with TRBJ1-2; no clear D. Material for sequencing was liver tumor tissue from sampling region 3. As for subset: tumor region T3, left-lateral pole. The receptor comes from a woman aged 55 to 70 with primary liver carcinoma and hepatitis B virus infection. The CDR3 coding sequence is TGTGCCAGCAGCTTCCAACAAGGAGGCTATGGCTACACCTTC. This translates into CASSFQQGGYGYTF.